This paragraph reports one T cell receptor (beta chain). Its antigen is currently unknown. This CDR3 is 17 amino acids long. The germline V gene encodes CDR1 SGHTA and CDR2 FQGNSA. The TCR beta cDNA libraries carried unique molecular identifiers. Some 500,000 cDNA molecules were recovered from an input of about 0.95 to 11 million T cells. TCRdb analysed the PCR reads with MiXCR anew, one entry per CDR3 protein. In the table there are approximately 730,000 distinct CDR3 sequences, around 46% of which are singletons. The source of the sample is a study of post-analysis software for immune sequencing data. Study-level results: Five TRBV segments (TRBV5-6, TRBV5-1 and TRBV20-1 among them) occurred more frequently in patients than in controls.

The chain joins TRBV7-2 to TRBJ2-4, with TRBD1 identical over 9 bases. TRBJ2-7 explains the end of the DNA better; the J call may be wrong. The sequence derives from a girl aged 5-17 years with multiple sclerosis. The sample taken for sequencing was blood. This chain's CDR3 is CASSLARQAGQGYEQYF. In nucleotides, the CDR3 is TGTGCCAGCAGCTTAGCTCGTCAGGCGGGACAGGGCTACGAGCAGTACTTC.